The T cell receptor (beta chain) under discussion was sequenced for a study of cytomegalovirus exposure and HLA in healthy donors. The PCR ran on 60 Vbeta and 13 Jbeta primers. The repertoire was sequenced with immunoSEQ multiplex PCR; TCRdb's copy has only in-frame clones and lacks some. The sample lists 200,000 to 250,000 clones, around 80% occurring once. Overall study results and limits: One cluster of highly shared sequence variants probably arose as a sequencing artifact. Earlier analysis found most TCR beta V segments productive about 90% or about 30% of the time. A missense variant in DCLRE1C was later tied to TCR beta V- and J-gene trimming. Under in vitro conditions, three CMV-associated chains were confirmed as specific for CMV antigens.

This clone was observed a handful of times. What it recognizes is unknown. The TCR originated in a woman aged 55-70 years in good health and CMV-seropositive. The sequencing sample was made of PBMCs.

For the CDR3, the DNA is TGTGCCAGCAGTGAGAGACAGGGTCGGGAGCAGTACTTC. This sequence encodes CASSERQGREQYF. The chain couples TRBV25-1 to TRBJ2-7; 7 bases line up with TRBD1. V lost 3 bases and J lost 7; bases outside the gene matches: 6. Germline V CDR1 and CDR2: MGHDK, SYGVNS. The CDR3 sequence is 13 residues long.